This TCR beta chain was captured by sequencing in a study of CD8+CD57+ T cells in acquired aplastic anemia. As for the study in general: Roughly 3 ug was the average amount of DNA from sorted CD4+ and CD8+ cells. About 10 million reads were obtained on average for healthy donor CD4+ cells.

Details on this clonotype: As yet, its antigen is unknown.

CDR3 and TCR beta VDJ profiling relied on genomic DNA as the template. MiXCR was run by TCRdb on the reads, yielding one entry per CDR3 protein. The sample holds around 400,000 distinct CDR3 sequences, roughly 64% seen once. Overall study results and limits: Patients showed no significant difference from controls in CD8+ Simpson's diversity. Fewer than 35 CD8+ CDR3 sequences occurred in both the patients and the controls.

CDR3 length equals 18 residues. The trim removed 1 base at V and 2 bases at J, leaving 10 bases unmatched. The material sequenced was sorted CD4+, CD8+, or CD8+CD57+ T cells (not recorded which) from PBMCs. The V and J genes are TRBV12-3 or TRBV12-4 and TRBJ2-2; 7 bases match TRBD2. This TCR was recovered from a human donor in good health, serving as a control. For the CDR3, the DNA is TGTGCCAGCAGTTTAGGAATTTCAGGCGGGGGAAACACCGGGGAGCTGTTTTTT. It translates to CASSLGISGGGNTGELFF.